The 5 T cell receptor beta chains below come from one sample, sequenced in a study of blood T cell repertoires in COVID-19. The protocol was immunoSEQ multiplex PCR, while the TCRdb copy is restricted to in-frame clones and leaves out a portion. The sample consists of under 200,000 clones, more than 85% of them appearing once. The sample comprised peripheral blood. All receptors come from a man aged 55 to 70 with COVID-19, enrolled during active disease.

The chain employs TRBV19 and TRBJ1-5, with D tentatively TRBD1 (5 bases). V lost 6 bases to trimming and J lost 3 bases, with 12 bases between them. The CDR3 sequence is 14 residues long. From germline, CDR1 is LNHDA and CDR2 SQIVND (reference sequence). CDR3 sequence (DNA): TGTGCCAGTAGGGGCGGCAGGGTCAATCAGCCCCAGCATTTT. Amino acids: CASRGGRVNQPQHF. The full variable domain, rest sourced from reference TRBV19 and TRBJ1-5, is DGGITQSPKYLFRKEGQNVTLSCEQNLNHDAMYWYRQDPGQGLRLIYYSQIVNDFQKGDIAEGYSVSREKKESFPLTVTSAQKNPTAFYLCASRGGRVNQPQHFGDGTRLSIL.

The CDR3 nucleotides are TGTGCCTGGTCGGGACAGACAAATTCACCCCTCCACTTT. Translating gives CAWSGQTNSPLHF. The chain recombines TRBV30 with TRBJ1-6, with TRBD1 matching over 7 bases. J was trimmed by 7 bases and V by 5 bases; bases with no gene match: 5. Germline V CDR1 and CDR2: GTSNPN, SVGIG (reference sequence). This CDR3 contains 13 residues.

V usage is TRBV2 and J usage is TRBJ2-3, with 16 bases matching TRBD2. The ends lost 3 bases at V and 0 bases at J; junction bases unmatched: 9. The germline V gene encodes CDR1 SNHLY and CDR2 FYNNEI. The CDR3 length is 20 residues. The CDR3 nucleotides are TGTGCCAGCAGTGAGCCGGGACTAGCGGGAGGGGACTCTAGCACAGATACGCAGTATTTT. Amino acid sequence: CASSEPGLAGGDSSTDTQYF.

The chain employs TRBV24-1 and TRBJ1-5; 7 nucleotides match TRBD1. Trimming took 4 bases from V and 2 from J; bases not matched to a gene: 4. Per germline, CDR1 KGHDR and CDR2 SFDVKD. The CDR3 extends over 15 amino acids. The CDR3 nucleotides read TGTGCCACCAGTGAAGCCGGGACAGGCAATCAGCCCCAGCATTTT. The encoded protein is CATSEAGTGNQPQHF.

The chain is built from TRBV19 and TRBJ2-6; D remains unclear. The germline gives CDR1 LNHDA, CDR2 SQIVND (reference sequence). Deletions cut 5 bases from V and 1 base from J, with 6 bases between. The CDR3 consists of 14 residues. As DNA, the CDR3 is TGTGCCAGTAGTCACTCTTCTGGGGCCAACGTCCTGACTTTC. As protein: CASSHSSGANVLTF.